The clone carrying this T cell receptor beta chain has more than one count but fewer than ten. This sample stems from a study of T-cell memory formation after mild COVID-19. TCRdb used MiXCR to reprocess the 5' RACE reads, holding one entry per CDR3 protein. Found here are fewer than 700,000 distinct CDR3 sequences, approximately 19% of them singletons; the top ten hold around 12%. CDR1 is SGHDT, CDR2 YYEEEE, per germline. The CDR3 loop spans 14 amino acids. Trimming shortened V by 4 bases and J by 5 bases, and 13 bases separated the two germline ends. The sequence derives from an adult woman who had mild COVID-19 (a few samples of this study predate the infection). Cell type and time point are not known. This chain connects TRBV5-6 to TRBJ2-1; no definite D call. The sample consisted of PBMCs or a T cell subset sorted from them (not recorded which). The CDR3 bases are TGTGCCAGCAGCCCCCGGCCGGACCACAATGAGCAGTTCTTC. Its protein is CASSPRPDHNEQFF.